This entry describes one T cell receptor beta chain. TCRdb recomputed calls from the RACE reads with MiXCR, one row per CDR3 protein. The repertoire includes some 190,000 distinct CDR3 sequences, around 22% of them detected once, and approximately 6.7% sits in the top ten. The data originate from a study of human T cells and chemical hapten exposure. This sample's time point: patch test 1, 2 weeks after DPC sensitization. Treatment: therapeutic diphenylcyclopropenone sensitization with weekly scalp DPC. The input for sequencing was whole blood, taken in connection with sensitization to the hapten diphenylcyclopropenone (DPC). The sequence was collected from a woman aged 45-65 years with alopecia areata. Some clones in this sample may be carry-over from other donors' samples.

The CDR3 DNA reads TGTGCCGCCTACCGGGACAGTTCCTCTGAGCAGTTCTTC. It encodes CAAYRDSSSEQFF. The J gene is TRBJ2-1, the V gene TRBV2, with TRBD1 matching 7 bases. The CDR3 runs to 13 residues. V gave up 11 bases and J gave up 9 bases; unmatched junction bases: 13. Germline V gene sequence: CDR1 SNHLY, CDR2 FYNNEI.